These 21 T cell receptor beta chains were sequenced from one sample in a study of blood T cell repertoires in COVID-19. TCRdb's table, derived via immunoSEQ multiplex PCR, lists solely in-frame clones and lacks some. The sample gives about 58,000 clones, roughly nine tenths of which show up once; roughly 8.3% is in the top ten. Input material: peripheral blood. Receptors were obtained from a woman in her 70s with active COVID-19.

The chain joins TRBV29-1 to TRBJ1-1, with D perhaps matching TRBD1 (5 bases). The ends were cut back, 0 bases at V and 1 base at J, with 9 bases in the middle. CDR1 SQVTM and CDR2 ANQGSEA come from the germline V gene. The CDR3 is 14 amino acids. The CDR3 nucleotides read TGCAGCGTTGAAGAGGTGCAGGGGAACACTGAAGCTTTCTTT. Translation gives CSVEEVQGNTEAFF.

This clone is a singleton in its sample. The chain combines TRBV19 with TRBJ1-1; tentative D call: TRBD1 (6 bases). CDR1 and CDR2 (germline): LNHDA, SQIVND (reference sequence). V lost 8 bases to trimming and J lost 0 bases, with 10 bases between them. This CDR3 comprises 13 residues. The CDR3 nucleotides read TGTGCCAGTGGACAGATTATGAACACTGAAGCTTTCTTT. Protein: CASGQIMNTEAFF.

V gene TRBV4-1 combines with J gene TRBJ1-3; D unresolved. The CDR3 covers 13 residues. CDR1 and CDR2 (germline): MGHRA, YSYEKL. The V end was cut by 2 bases, the J end by 13 bases, with 15 bases between. In DNA form, the CDR3 reads TGCGCCAGCAGCCAAACCCACAGATCGGCTATATATTTT. It specifies CASSQTHRSAIYF.

The gene calls are TRBV5-1 and TRBJ2-7, with TRBD2 matching 7 bases. Germline trimming cut 3 bases from V and 7 bases from J; bases unmatched to any gene: 10. The germline V gene encodes CDR1 SGHRS and CDR2 YFSETQ. The CDR3 sequence is 14 residues long. CDR3 DNA sequence: TGCGCCAGCAGCTCGACAGTGGGAGGGACGGAGCAGTACTTC. It is translated as CASSSTVGGTEQYF.

This sequence joins TRBV5-4 and TRBJ1-2; D is unresolved. This CDR3 spans 16 amino acids. CDR1 is SGHNT, CDR2 YYREEE, per germline (reference sequence). V was trimmed by 4 bases and J by 1 base, leaving 17 bases between them. The CDR3 loop reads CASSPPGFMGNYGYTF. The CDR3 DNA follows: TGTGCCAGCAGCCCTCCGGGGTTCATGGGTAACTATGGCTACACCTTC.

The chain combines TRBV5-4 with TRBJ2-7; D is ambiguous. CDR3 length equals 11 residues. The V end lost 0 bases, the J end lost 5 bases, and 3 bases lay between the germline ends. The germline CDR1 and CDR2 sequences are SGHNT and YYREEE (reference sequence). The CDR3 DNA reads as TGTGCCAGCAGCTTGGCCGACGAGCAGTACTTC. Translation gives CASSLADEQYF.

V and J are TRBV9 and TRBJ2-6; 8 bases are a match to TRBD1. Germline trimming cut 4 bases from V and 2 bases from J; bases unmatched to any gene: 8. This CDR3 is 17 amino acids long. CDR1 and CDR2 (germline): SGDLS, YYNGEE. The CDR3 is CASSPRQGNAGANVLTF. The CDR3 bases are TGTGCCAGCAGCCCTCGACAGGGGAACGCTGGGGCCAACGTCCTGACTTTC.

The chain recombines TRBV11-2 with TRBJ2-1, with 7 positions matching TRBD2. The CDR3 totals 16 residues. Germline lookup yields CDR1 SGHAT and CDR2 FQNNGV. J lost 3 bases, V lost 3 bases, and 8 bases had no gene match. The CDR3 loop is CASSFWAGVGYNEQFF. The CDR3, as DNA: TGTGCCAGCAGCTTCTGGGCGGGAGTAGGCTACAATGAGCAGTTCTTC.

The gene calls are TRBV15 and TRBJ2-2, with 10 bases lining up with TRBD2. V lost 0 bases, J lost 4 bases, and 8 bases stayed unmatched. Germline V lookup: CDR1 LNHNV, CDR2 YYDKDF (reference sequence). The CDR3 contains 18 residues. The CDR3 reads CATSRDRASGRSTGELFF. The CDR3 DNA is TGTGCCACCAGCAGAGATCGGGCTAGCGGGAGAAGCACCGGGGAGCTGTTTTTT.

The chain employs TRBV12-3 or TRBV12-4 and TRBJ2-7; tentative D call: TRBD1 (5 bases). The CDR3 has 11 residues. The ends were cut back, 6 bases at V and 2 bases at J, with 5 bases in the middle. The CDR3: CASSRAYEQYF. CDR3 nucleotides: TGTGCCAGCAGCAGGGCCTACGAGCAGTACTTC.

The V call is TRBV6-6, the J call TRBJ1-2; 9 bases align to TRBD1. This CDR3 has 14 residues. Trimming cost V 2 bases and J 7 bases; bases outside gene matches: 5. Germline V CDR1 and CDR2: MNHNY, SVGAGI (reference sequence). The CDR3 protein is CASSYLGQGTGYTF. CDR3 nucleotides: TGTGCCAGCAGTTACCTGGGACAGGGAACTGGCTACACCTTC.

This chain connects TRBV7-3 to TRBJ1-1, with no clear D. V lost 5 bases, J lost 6 bases, and 10 bases lay in between. The CDR3 has 12 amino acids. Germline V gene data show CDR1 as SGHTA and CDR2 as FQGTGA. CDR3 loop: CASSAPGSEAFF. In DNA, the CDR3 is TGTGCCAGCAGCGCCCCAGGCTCTGAAGCTTTCTTT.

This clone has a single count. The chain has TRBV5-1 and TRBJ2-1; 7 bases are a match to TRBD2. The CDR3 is 14 residues long. V shed 4 bases and J 4 bases; nucleotides not matched to a gene: 5. The germline gives CDR1 SGHRS, CDR2 YFSETQ. The CDR3 bases are TGCGCCAGCAGCCTATCTAGCGGATACAATGAGCAGTTCTTC. Its protein product is CASSLSSGYNEQFF.

The chain links TRBV19 to TRBJ2-1, with 9 bases identical to TRBD2. Germline CDR1 is LNHDA and CDR2 is SQIVND (reference sequence). The junction had 8 bases not matched to a gene; V was cut back by 0 bases and J by 5 bases. The CDR3 consists of 17 residues. CDR3 sequence reads: CASSIDQASGIDNEQFF. Here the CDR3 DNA reads TGTGCCAGTAGTATAGATCAGGCTAGCGGGATTGACAATGAGCAGTTCTTC.

This chain uses TRBV2 with TRBJ1-1; D possibly corresponds to TRBD1 (6 bases). The germline CDR1 and CDR2 sequences are SNHLY and FYNNEI. The CDR3 covers 16 residues. V lost 2 bases and J 5 bases, leaving 18 bases between the germline ends. The chain's CDR3 is CASSETTGKIGTEAFF. The CDR3 region has the DNA TGTGCCAGCAGTGAAACCACAGGGAAGATCGGGACTGAAGCTTTCTTT.

The gene calls are TRBV9 and TRBJ1-2; D remains ambiguous. V gave up 2 bases and J gave up 2 bases, with 4 bases separating them. The CDR3 runs to 12 residues. Germline loops: CDR1 SGDLS, CDR2 YYNGEE. The CDR3 DNA reads as TGTGCCAGCAGCGTGCAGAACTATGGCTACACCTTC. It is translated as CASSVQNYGYTF.

This chain uses TRBV28 with TRBJ2-7; tentatively, D is TRBD2 (5 bases). The CDR3 has 13 residues. The germline V gene has CDR1 MDHEN and CDR2 SYDVKM. The V gene lost 3 bases and the J gene lost 7 bases, with 13 bases spanning the gap. The chain's CDR3 is CASSFGGRGEQYF. The CDR3 coding sequence is TGTGCCAGCAGTTTCGGCGGTCGAGGGGAGCAGTACTTC.

This rearrangement joins TRBV7-8 to TRBJ1-1, with D unresolved. The CDR3 totals 14 residues. Germline CDR1 reads SGHVS; CDR2 reads FQNEAQ. The V end lost 1 base, the J end lost 0 bases, and 6 bases lay between the germline ends. The CDR3 loop reads CASSLGSMNTEAFF. Written as DNA, the CDR3 is TGTGCCAGCAGCTTAGGGAGCATGAACACTGAAGCTTTCTTT.

This chain links TRBV4-1 with TRBJ2-2; maybe TRBD2 (5 bases). With 2 bases removed from V and 3 bases from J, the gap between germline ends came to 25 bases. The CDR3 sequence is 20 residues long. CDR1 and CDR2 (germline): MGHRA, YSYEKL. The CDR3: CASSQNQVVRAIGDTGELFF. CDR3 nucleotide sequence: TGCGCCAGCAGCCAAAACCAAGTCGTAAGGGCCATCGGGGACACCGGGGAGCTGTTTTTT.

V usage is TRBV19 and J usage is TRBJ2-3, with D perhaps matching TRBD2 (6 bases). Deletions cut 7 bases from V and 2 bases from J, with 22 bases between. The germline V gene has CDR1 LNHDA and CDR2 SQIVND (reference sequence). The CDR3 is made up of 17 amino acids. The chain's CDR3 is CASKVVSGRSSTDTQYF. The DNA of the CDR3 is TGTGCCAGTAAGGTCGTCTCTGGGAGGAGTTCCACAGATACGCAGTATTTT.

This clone has just one count. Written as DNA, the CDR3 is TGTGCCAGCAGCCCCGCGCTGTTCTCCTACAATGAGCAGTTCTTC. Translation gives CASSPALFSYNEQFF. This chain links TRBV11-2 with TRBJ2-1; D is unclear. Trimming shortened V by 5 bases and J by 0 bases, and 11 bases separated the two germline ends. CDR1 is SGHAT and CDR2 is FQNNGV in the germline V gene. The CDR3 covers 15 residues.